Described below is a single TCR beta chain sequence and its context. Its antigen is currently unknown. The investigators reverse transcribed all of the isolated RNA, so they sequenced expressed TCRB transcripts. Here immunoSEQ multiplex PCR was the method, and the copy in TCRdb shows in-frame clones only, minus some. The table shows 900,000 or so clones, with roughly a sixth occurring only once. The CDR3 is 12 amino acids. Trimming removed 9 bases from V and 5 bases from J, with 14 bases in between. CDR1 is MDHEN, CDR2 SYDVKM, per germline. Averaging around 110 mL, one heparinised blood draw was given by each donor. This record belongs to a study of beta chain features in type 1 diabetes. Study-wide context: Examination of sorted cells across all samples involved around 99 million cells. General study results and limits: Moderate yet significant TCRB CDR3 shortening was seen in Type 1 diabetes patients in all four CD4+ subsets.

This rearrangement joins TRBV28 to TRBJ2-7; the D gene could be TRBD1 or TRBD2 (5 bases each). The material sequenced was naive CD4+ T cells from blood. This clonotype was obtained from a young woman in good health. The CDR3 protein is CASTVGEHEQYF. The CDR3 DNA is TGTGCCAGTACGGTGGGGGAACACGAGCAGTACTTC. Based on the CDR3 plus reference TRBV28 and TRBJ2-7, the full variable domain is DVKVTQSSRYLVKRTGEKVFLECVQDMDHENMFWYRQDPGLGLRLIYFSYDVKMKEKGDIPEGYSVSREKKERFSLILESASTNQTSMYLCASTVGEHEQYFGPGTRLTVT.